This TCR beta chain emerged from a study of breast tumors, draining lymph nodes, adjacent tissues. The study's findings and limits: Tumor repertoires ranked between lymph nodes and nontumor tissue in diversity, with V and J gene preferences. Findings are consistent with lymph node origin and intratumoral expansion of most tumor T cells.

Trimming pared 6 bases from V and 7 bases from J, leaving 12 bases between. The length of the CDR3 is 12 residues. This clonotype was seen ten or more times. Its antigen is currently unknown. TCRdb used MiXCR to reprocess the multiplex PCR reads, holding one entry per CDR3 protein. The sample has about 63,000 distinct CDR3 sequences; around three fifths are singletons. The sequenced material came from breast tumor tissue. This TCR derives from a female donor with breast cancer. Some clones in this sample may be carry-over from other donors' samples. The chain is built from TRBV12-3 or TRBV12-4 and TRBJ1-2; the D gene is possibly TRBD1 (5 bases). Here the CDR3 DNA reads TGTGCCAGCAGCCCATCCCAGGGTGGCTACACCTTC. Residues: CASSPSQGGYTF.